This TCR beta chain was obtained from a study of blood T cell repertoires in COVID-19. Turning to the study itself: Sources were T cells, B-cell-depleted T cells, or PBMCs; the material itself was cDNA or gDNA.

Germline V gene lookup returns CDR1 MNHEY and CDR2 SVGAGI. This CDR3 is 14 amino acids long. Trimming cost V 7 bases and J 4 bases; bases outside gene matches: 6. In the source study's methods: Scientists estimated how many nucleated cells there were by amplifying reference gene primers. Sequencing was performed with immunoSEQ multiplex PCR; in TCRdb, only in-frame clones are kept and a portion is missing. V and J calls and clone size are as listed in that table; D and trimming were resolved from the DNA. This table has roughly 41,000 clones, approximately 80% appearing once. This sequence was found in a woman of 80 years or more with acute or convalescent COVID-19. The specimen was peripheral blood. The chain couples TRBV6-5 to TRBJ2-1, with 8 bases aligning to TRBD1. The CDR3 DNA follows: TGTGCCAGCAACCGGGACAGGAATTACAATGAGCAGTTCTTC. Amino acid sequence: CASNRDRNYNEQFF.